Each of the 6 T cell receptor beta chains below was sequenced from the same sample in a study of blood T cell repertoires in COVID-19. The table came from immunoSEQ multiplex PCR; TCRdb's copy has only in-frame clones and leaves some out. The sample includes about 260,000 clones, roughly 87% of them seen just once. Sequencing was carried out using peripheral blood. The origin of the receptors is a human donor in a cohort sampled during active COVID-19.

This clone was counted a single time. Different DNA sequences within this sample yield the same CDR3. The chain employs TRBV18 and TRBJ1-5; 7 bases map to TRBD1. This CDR3 has 14 amino acids. The V gene end was trimmed by 3 bases and the J gene end by 4 bases; junction bases not matched to a gene: 3. Looked up from germline, CDR1 is KGHSH and CDR2 is LQKENI. The CDR3 DNA is TGTGCCAGCTCACCCGGGACAGTGAATCAGCCCCAGCATTTT. Amino acid sequence: CASSPGTVNQPQHF.

The rearrangement links TRBV4-3 to TRBJ1-6; TRBD1 is a possible D gene (6 bases). Trimming took 6 bases from V and 0 from J, leaving 15 bases between them. The CDR3 extends over 17 amino acids. The germline V gene has CDR1 LGHNA and CDR2 YSLEER. In nucleotides, the CDR3 is TGCGCCAGCAGTGGAGGGGGGGCAAGCTCCTATAATTCACCCCTCCACTTT. It translates to CASSGGGASSYNSPLHF.

Here the CDR3 reads CASSPRGSTGNTIYF. DNA for the CDR3: TGTGCCAGCTCACCCAGGGGTTCCACAGGAAACACCATATATTTT. The rearrangement links TRBV18 to TRBJ1-3; tentatively, D is TRBD1 (6 bases). The germline gives CDR1 KGHSH, CDR2 LQKENI. V lost 3 bases and J 4 bases, leaving 13 bases between the germline ends. This CDR3 spans 15 amino acids.

V and J are TRBV28 and TRBJ1-2, with D possibly being TRBD1 (6 bases). The germline CDR1 and CDR2 sequences are MDHEN and SYDVKM. Between the trimmed V and J ends, which lost 7 bases and 7 bases, there was a span of 22 bases. The CDR3 contains 15 residues. The CDR3 bases are TGTGCCAGCACCGAACAGGGCCAGGGTGTTAGTGGCTACACCTTC. It is translated as CASTEQGQGVSGYTF.

The rearrangement joins TRBV6-5 to TRBJ2-7; 8 nucleotides line up with TRBD1. J gave up 2 bases and V 4 bases, and 10 bases lay outside the gene matches. CDR1 is MNHEY and CDR2 is SVGAGI in the germline V gene. This CDR3 has 16 residues. The CDR3 DNA reads as TGTGCCAGCAGTTTTAGTGAATCGACAGGGGCCTACGAGCAGTACTTC. Its translation: CASSFSESTGAYEQYF.

V and J are TRBV12-3 or TRBV12-4 and TRBJ1-1; 9 nucleotides align to TRBD1. This CDR3 comprises 13 residues. Trimming removed 5 bases from V and 4 bases from J; junction bases left unmatched: 2. This CDR3 reads CASSRTGATEAFF. The CDR3, as DNA: TGTGCCAGCAGTCGGACAGGGGCCACTGAAGCTTTCTTT.